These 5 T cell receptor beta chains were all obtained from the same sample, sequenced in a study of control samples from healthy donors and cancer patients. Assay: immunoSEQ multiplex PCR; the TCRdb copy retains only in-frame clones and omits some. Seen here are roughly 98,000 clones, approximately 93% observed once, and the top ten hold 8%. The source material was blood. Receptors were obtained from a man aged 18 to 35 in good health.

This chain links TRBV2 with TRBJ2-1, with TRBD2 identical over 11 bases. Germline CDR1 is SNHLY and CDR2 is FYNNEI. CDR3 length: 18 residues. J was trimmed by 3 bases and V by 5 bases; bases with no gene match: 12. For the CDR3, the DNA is TGTGCCAGCAGTAACCCCTTTCTAGCGGGGGGTATCTACAATGAGCAGTTCTTC. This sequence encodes CASSNPFLAGGIYNEQFF.

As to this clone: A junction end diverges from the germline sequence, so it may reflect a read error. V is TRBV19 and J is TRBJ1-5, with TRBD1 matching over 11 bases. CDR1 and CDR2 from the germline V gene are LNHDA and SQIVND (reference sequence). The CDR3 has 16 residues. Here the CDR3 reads CTSSRDRGNGNQPQHF. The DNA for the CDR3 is TGTACCAGTAGTAGGGACAGGGGGAATGGCAATCAGCCCCAGCATTTT. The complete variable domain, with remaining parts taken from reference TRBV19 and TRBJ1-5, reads DGGITQSPKYLFRKEGQNVTLSCEQNLNHDAMYWYRQDPGQGLRLIYYSQIVNDFQKGDIAEGYSVSREKKESFPLTVTSAQKNPTAFYLCTSSRDRGNGNQPQHFGDGTRLSIL.

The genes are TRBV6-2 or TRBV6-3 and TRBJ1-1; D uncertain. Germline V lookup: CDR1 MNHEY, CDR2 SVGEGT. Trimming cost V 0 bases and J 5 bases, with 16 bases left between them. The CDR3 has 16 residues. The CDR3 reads CASSYSDGEGDTEAFF. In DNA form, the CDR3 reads TGTGCCAGCAGTTACTCGGATGGTGAGGGTGATACTGAAGCTTTCTTT.

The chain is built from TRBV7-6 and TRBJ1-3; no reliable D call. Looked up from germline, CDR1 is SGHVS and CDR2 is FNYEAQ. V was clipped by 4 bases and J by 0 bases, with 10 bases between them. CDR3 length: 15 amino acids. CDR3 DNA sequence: TGTGCCAGCAGCTCTCCCGTTTTCTCTGGAAACACCATATATTTT. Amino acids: CASSSPVFSGNTIYF.

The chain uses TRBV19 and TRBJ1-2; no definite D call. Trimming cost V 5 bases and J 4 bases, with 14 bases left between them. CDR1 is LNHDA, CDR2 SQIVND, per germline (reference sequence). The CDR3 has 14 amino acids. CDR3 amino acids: CASSYYDGSYGYTF. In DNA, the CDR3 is TGTGCCAGTAGTTACTATGACGGATCCTATGGCTACACCTTC.